A single sample gave rise to the 15 T cell receptor beta chains below, sequenced in a study of cytomegalovirus exposure and HLA in healthy donors. Sequenced by immunoSEQ multiplex PCR; TCRdb stores in-frame clones only, minus some. Of about 130,000 clones listed, 95% to 97% are singletons. The sequenced sample consisted of PBMCs. The source is a man between 18 and 29 years old in good health and CMV-seronegative.

V and J are TRBV2 and TRBJ2-7, with D tentatively TRBD2 (5 bases). Germline V gene sequence: CDR1 SNHLY, CDR2 FYNNEI. This CDR3 contains 13 residues. Trimming removed 2 bases at V and 4 bases at J, with 9 bases between. This CDR3 reads CASSEWTRYEQYF. The CDR3 DNA follows: TGTGCCAGCAGTGAATGGACTCGTTACGAGCAGTACTTC.

CDR3 in amino acids: CASTLLGIAGGVINEQFF. The CDR3 coding sequence is TGTGCCAGCACTCTCCTTGGGATAGCGGGAGGAGTAATCAATGAGCAGTTCTTC. The genes are TRBV27 and TRBJ2-1, with 10 bases matching TRBD2. Germline-derived CDR1 and CDR2 are MNHEY and SMNVEV (reference sequence). V trimming: 7 bases; J trimming: 6 bases; junction bases outside the gene matches: 18. The CDR3 extends over 18 amino acids.

This chain connects TRBV28 to TRBJ2-3; D gene unclear. Germline lookup yields CDR1 MDHEN and CDR2 SYDVKM. There are 13 residues in the CDR3. Trimming left V 6 bases short and J 0 bases short, with 7 bases between. DNA of the CDR3: TGTGCCAGCAGCCCCCCGAGCACAGATACGCAGTATTTT. It yields the protein CASSPPSTDTQYF.

The chain combines TRBV6-5 with TRBJ2-7; TRBD1 matches 9 bases. Germline lookup yields CDR1 MNHEY and CDR2 SVGAGI. J was trimmed by 7 bases and V by 7 bases; bases with no gene match: 14. The CDR3 totals 15 residues. Written as DNA, the CDR3 is TGTGCCAGCACCCTATCCGGGACAGGGCCCGGGGAGCAGTACTTC. Residues: CASTLSGTGPGEQYF.

V and J are TRBV6-4 and TRBJ2-3, with TRBD1 matching over 10 bases. J lost 2 bases, V lost 3 bases, and 2 bases had no gene match. Per germline, CDR1 MRHNA and CDR2 SNTAGT. This CDR3 has 15 amino acids. CDR3 sequence: CASSEGTGDTDTQYF. DNA of the CDR3: TGTGCCAGCAGTGAAGGGACAGGGGACACAGATACGCAGTATTTT.

The chain recombines TRBV5-1 with TRBJ2-5; D gene unclear. V lost 0 bases and J lost 4, with 10 bases in between. Germline values: CDR1 SGHRS, CDR2 YFSETQ. This CDR3 comprises 14 residues. CDR3 nucleotides: TGCGCCAGCAGCTTGGGTACGGGTAGAGAGACCCAGTACTTC. Translation: CASSLGTGRETQYF.

V gene TRBV6-5 combines with J gene TRBJ1-2, with 8 bases fitting TRBD1. The length of the CDR3 is 13 residues. After removal of 7 bases from V and 2 bases from J, the junction contained 3 bases not matched to a gene. Germline V gene lookup returns CDR1 MNHEY and CDR2 SVGAGI. This CDR3 is CASIRTGNYGYTF. The CDR3 DNA reads TGTGCCAGCATTCGGACAGGGAACTATGGCTACACCTTC.

J is TRBJ1-2 and V is TRBV30; TRBD1 aligns across 9 bases. CDR3 size: 13 residues. V lost 4 bases and J lost 4; bases outside the gene matches: 4. CDR1 and CDR2 (germline): GTSNPN, SVGIG (reference sequence). CDR3 sequence (DNA): TGTGCCTGGACCGGGACAGGGATCTATGGCTACACCTTC. Translating it yields CAWTGTGIYGYTF.

This chain uses TRBV2 with TRBJ2-7; TRBD1 matches at 12 bases. The trim removed 7 bases at V and 4 bases at J, leaving 2 bases unmatched. Germline V lookup: CDR1 SNHLY, CDR2 FYNNEI. This CDR3 region has 13 residues. This CDR3 reads CASKGQGAYEQYF. As DNA, the CDR3 is TGTGCCAGCAAGGGACAGGGGGCGTACGAGCAGTACTTC. Full variable domain (remainder filled in from reference TRBV2 and TRBJ2-7): EPEVTQTPSHQVTQMGQEVILRCVPISNHLYFYWYRQILGQKVEFLVSFYNNEISEKSEIFDDQFSVERPDGSNFTLKIRSTKLEDSAMYFCASKGQGAYEQYFGPGTRLTVT.

This clone was picked up one time. J is TRBJ2-5 and V is TRBV28, with a weak D call TRBD2 (6 bases). This CDR3 is 16 amino acids long. Trimming shortened V by 0 bases and J by 0 bases, and 11 bases separated the two germline ends. Per germline, CDR1 MDHEN and CDR2 SYDVKM. CDR3 amino acids: CASSLWSGGYQETQYF. DNA of the CDR3: TGTGCCAGCAGTTTATGGAGTGGGGGGTACCAAGAGACCCAGTACTTC.

The chain carries TRBV5-6 and TRBJ1-5, with 7 nucleotides matching TRBD1. The CDR3 extends over 15 amino acids. Unmatched junction bases numbered 6, after V lost 3 bases and J lost 3 bases. Germline CDR1 is SGHDT and CDR2 is YYEEEE. This CDR3 reads CASSSTGEDNQPQHF. CDR3 nucleotide sequence: TGTGCCAGCAGCTCCACAGGGGAGGACAATCAGCCCCAGCATTTT.

This chain uses TRBV19 with TRBJ2-7; 8 bases agree with TRBD2. Germline assignment: CDR1 LNHDA and CDR2 SQIVND (reference sequence). This CDR3 is 14 amino acids long. The V and J ends lost 5 bases and 2 bases, in that order; junction bases with no gene match: 5. The CDR3, as DNA: TGTGCCAGTAGTCCAACTAGCGGTACCTACGAGCAGTACTTC. This encodes CASSPTSGTYEQYF.

The count of this clone is one. The rearrangement joins TRBV2 to TRBJ2-1, with 12 bases identical to TRBD2. This CDR3 region has 16 residues. Germline V lookup: CDR1 SNHLY, CDR2 FYNNEI. Losses at the gene ends were 6 bases for V and 7 bases for J; bases not matched to a gene: 10. CDR3 loop: CASRPGLAGRRNEQFF. The CDR3 nucleotides are TGTGCCAGCAGACCGGGACTAGCGGGTAGAAGGAATGAGCAGTTCTTC.

The chain combines TRBV4-1 with TRBJ1-5; D is undetermined. The CDR3 has 14 amino acids. CDR1 is MGHRA, CDR2 YSYEKL, per germline. Trimming left V 4 bases short and J 4 bases short, with 11 bases between. Here the CDR3 reads CASSPLAVNQPQHF. DNA of the CDR3: TGCGCCAGCAGCCCCTTGGCAGTTAATCAGCCCCAGCATTTT.

This clone was seen just once. The chain joins TRBV30 to TRBJ1-5; 7 bases agree with TRBD1. The CDR3 contains 16 residues. Germline V CDR1 and CDR2: GTSNPN, SVGIG (reference sequence). The V segment lost 0 bases and the J segment 3 bases; nucleotides outside the gene matches: 8. The CDR3 DNA sequence: TGTGCCTGGAGTGTAAGACAGGGACTTTTCAATCAGCCCCAGCATTTT. Translation: CAWSVRQGLFNQPQHF.